Detailed here is one T cell receptor (beta chain). The source of the sample is a study of blood T cell repertoires in COVID-19. On the study more broadly: Specimens from acute and convalescent COVID-19 originated in the United States, Italy and Spain. Sources were T cells, B-cell-depleted T cells, or PBMCs; the material itself was cDNA or gDNA.

As originally analysed: Reference gene primer amplification in the assay estimated nucleated cell counts. Repertoires were generated with immunoSEQ multiplex PCR, while TCRdb's copy carries only in-frame clones and drops some. The V and J calls and clone size were taken over from that table, and D and trimming were inferred from the DNA. Here the sample spans roughly 260,000 clones, 75% to 95% being singletons. V shed 5 bases, J shed 3 bases, and the junction held 17 bases outside the gene matches. Germline CDR1 and CDR2: SGHTA and FQGNSA. This CDR3 is built from 19 residues. Seattle patients were enrolled while actively infected and followed longitudinally.

V usage is TRBV7-2 and J usage is TRBJ2-3, with 10 bases matching TRBD2. This sequence was found in a person aged 18 to 35 with COVID-19, enrolled during active disease. Sequencing input: peripheral blood. The CDR3: CASSQGPTDLAGETDTQYF. In DNA form, the CDR3 reads TGTGCCAGCAGCCAGGGACCGACCGACCTAGCGGGAGAAACAGATACGCAGTATTTT.